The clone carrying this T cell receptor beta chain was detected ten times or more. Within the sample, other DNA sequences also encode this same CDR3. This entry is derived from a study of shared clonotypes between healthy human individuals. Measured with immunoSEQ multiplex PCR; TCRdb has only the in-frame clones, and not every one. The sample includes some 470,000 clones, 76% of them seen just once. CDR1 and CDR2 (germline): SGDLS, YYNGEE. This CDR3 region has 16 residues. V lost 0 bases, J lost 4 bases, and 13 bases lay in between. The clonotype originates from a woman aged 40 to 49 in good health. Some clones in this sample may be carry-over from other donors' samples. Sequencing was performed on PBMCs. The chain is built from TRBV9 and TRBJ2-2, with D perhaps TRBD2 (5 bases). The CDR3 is CASSVGVSEATGELFF. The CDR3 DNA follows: TGTGCCAGCAGCGTAGGGGTTAGCGAGGCCACCGGGGAGCTGTTTTTT.